This entry concerns a single T cell receptor (beta chain). This sample was included in a study of blood T cell repertoires in COVID-19. Looking at the study overall: The origin of the acute and convalescent COVID-19 samples was the United States, Italy and Spain. The analysed material was cDNA or gDNA that came from T cells, B-cell-depleted T cells, or PBMCs.

V was shortened by 5 bases and J by 0 bases, with 8 bases between the two germline ends. CDR1 KGHDR and CDR2 SFDVKD come from the germline V gene. CDR3 size: 14 residues. As processed by the authors: Reference gene primer amplification in the assay estimated nucleated cell counts. Sequenced by immunoSEQ multiplex PCR; TCRdb stores in-frame clones only, minus some. The DNA was the basis for D and trimming; V, J and clone size are from that table. In the table there are about 36,000 clones, roughly 77% of which are singletons. The sample comprised peripheral blood. The clonotype originates from a human donor in a cohort sampled during active or convalescent COVID-19. The donor label of this sample is uncertain. The V gene is TRBV24-1, the J gene TRBJ2-3; D is possibly TRBD2 (5 bases). As DNA, the CDR3 is TGTGCCACCAGTGGGGAGCGTAGCACAGATACGCAGTATTTT. Amino acid sequence: CATSGERSTDTQYF.